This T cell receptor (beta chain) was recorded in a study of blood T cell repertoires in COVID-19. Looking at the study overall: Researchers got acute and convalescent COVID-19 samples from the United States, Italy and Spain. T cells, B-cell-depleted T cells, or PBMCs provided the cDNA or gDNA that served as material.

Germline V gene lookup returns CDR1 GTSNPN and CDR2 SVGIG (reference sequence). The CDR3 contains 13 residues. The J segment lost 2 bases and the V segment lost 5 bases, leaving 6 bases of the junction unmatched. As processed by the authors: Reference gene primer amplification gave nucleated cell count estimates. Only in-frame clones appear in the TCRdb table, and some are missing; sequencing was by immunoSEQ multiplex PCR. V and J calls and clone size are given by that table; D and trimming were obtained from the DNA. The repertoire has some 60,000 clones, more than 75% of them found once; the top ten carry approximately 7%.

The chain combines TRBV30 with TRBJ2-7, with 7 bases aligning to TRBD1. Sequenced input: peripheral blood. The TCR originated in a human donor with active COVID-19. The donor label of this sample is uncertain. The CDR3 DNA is TGTGCCTGGCATGAAGGGGGCGCCTACGAGCAGTACTTC. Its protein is CAWHEGGAYEQYF.